This TCR beta chain comes out of a study of Graves' ophthalmopathy and Graves' hyperthyroidism. Germline V CDR1 and CDR2: MNHEY, SVGEGT. The ends lost 0 bases at V and 5 bases at J; junction bases unmatched: 0. The CDR3 is 13 amino acids. Orbital computed tomography, thyroid ultrasound, TRAb, serum thyroxine and clinical symptoms formed the basis of diagnosis. Isolation of PBMCs was performed using 9 to 10 ml of fresh peripheral blood. Amplification targeted the TCR beta CDR3 regions, with RNA transcripts as the source material. Investigators did first-round RT-PCR with HTBI primers, then second-round multiplex PCR. TCRdb called the multiplex PCR reads again in MiXCR, with one record for every CDR3 protein. The top ten clones hold 2.4% of a sample with 300,000 to 450,000 distinct CDR3 sequences, about a sixth of them seen once. General study findings and limits: Most thyroid-expanded clonotypes exceeding 0.001 frequency were also found in blood.

This clonotype has at least ten counts. The antigen remains undetermined. The rearrangement uses TRBV6-2 or TRBV6-3 and TRBJ1-1; 7 nucleotides agree with TRBD1. This TCR derives from an adult woman with stable Graves' hyperthyroidism. Material for sequencing was peripheral blood. The CDR3 here is CASSYSTGTEAFF. The CDR3 nucleotides are TGTGCCAGCAGTTACTCGACAGGGACTGAAGCTTTCTTT.